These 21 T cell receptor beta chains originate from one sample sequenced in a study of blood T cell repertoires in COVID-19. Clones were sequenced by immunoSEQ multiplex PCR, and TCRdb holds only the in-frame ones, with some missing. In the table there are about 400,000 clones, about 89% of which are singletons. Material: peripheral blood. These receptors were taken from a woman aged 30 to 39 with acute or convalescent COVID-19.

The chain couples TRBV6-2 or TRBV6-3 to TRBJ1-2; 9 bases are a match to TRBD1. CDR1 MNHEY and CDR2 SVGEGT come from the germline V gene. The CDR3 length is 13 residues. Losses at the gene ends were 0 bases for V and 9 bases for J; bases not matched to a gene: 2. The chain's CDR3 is CASSYSGTGSYTF. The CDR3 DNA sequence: TGTGCCAGCAGTTACTCAGGGACAGGGAGCTACACCTTC.

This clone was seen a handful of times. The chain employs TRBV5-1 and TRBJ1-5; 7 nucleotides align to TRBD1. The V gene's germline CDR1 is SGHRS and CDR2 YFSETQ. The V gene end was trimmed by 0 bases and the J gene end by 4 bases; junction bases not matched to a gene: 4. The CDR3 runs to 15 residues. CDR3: CASSLAAGGNQPQHF. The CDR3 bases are TGCGCCAGCAGCTTGGCTGCAGGGGGGAATCAGCCCCAGCATTTT.

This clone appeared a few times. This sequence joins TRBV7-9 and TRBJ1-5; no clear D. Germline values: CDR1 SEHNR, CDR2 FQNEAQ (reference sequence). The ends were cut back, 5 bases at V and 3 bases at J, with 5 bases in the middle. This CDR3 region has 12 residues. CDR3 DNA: TGTGCCAGCAGCACTAACAATCAGCCCCAGCATTTT. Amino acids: CASSTNNQPQHF. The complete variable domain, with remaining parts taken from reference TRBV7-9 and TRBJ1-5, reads DTGVSQNPRHKITKRGQNVTFRCDPISEHNRLYWYRQTLGQGPEFLTYFQNEAQLEKSRLLSDRFSAERPKGSFSTLEIQRTEQGDSAMYLCASSTNNQPQHFGDGTRLSIL.

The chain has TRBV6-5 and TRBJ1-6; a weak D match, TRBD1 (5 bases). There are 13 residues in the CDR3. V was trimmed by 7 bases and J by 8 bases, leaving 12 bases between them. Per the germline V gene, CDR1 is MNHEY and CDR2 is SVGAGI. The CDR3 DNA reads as TGTGCCAGCAATCAGGGTGGATATTCACCCCTCCACTTT. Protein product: CASNQGGYSPLHF.

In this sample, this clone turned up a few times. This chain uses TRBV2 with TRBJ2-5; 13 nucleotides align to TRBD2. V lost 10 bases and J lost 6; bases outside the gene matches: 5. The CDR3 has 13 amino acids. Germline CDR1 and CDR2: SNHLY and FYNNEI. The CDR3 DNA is TGTGCCATAACTAGCGGGGGGGCGAAGACCCAGTACTTC. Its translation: CAITSGGAKTQYF.

The CDR3, as DNA: TGTGCCAGTAGTATTGGTCGGGTTAATGAAAAACTGTTTTTT. Translating gives CASSIGRVNEKLFF. V gene TRBV19 combines with J gene TRBJ1-4; D gene uncertain. The CDR3 length is 14 residues. The germline V gene has CDR1 LNHDA and CDR2 SQIVND (reference sequence). Trimming left V 3 bases short and J 4 bases short, with 9 bases between.

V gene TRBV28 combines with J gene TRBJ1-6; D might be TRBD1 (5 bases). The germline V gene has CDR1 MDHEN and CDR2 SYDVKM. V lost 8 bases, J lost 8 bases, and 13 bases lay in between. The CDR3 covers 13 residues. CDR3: CASRGGSYSPLHF. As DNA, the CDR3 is TGTGCCAGCCGGGGGGGTTCTTATTCACCCCTCCACTTT.

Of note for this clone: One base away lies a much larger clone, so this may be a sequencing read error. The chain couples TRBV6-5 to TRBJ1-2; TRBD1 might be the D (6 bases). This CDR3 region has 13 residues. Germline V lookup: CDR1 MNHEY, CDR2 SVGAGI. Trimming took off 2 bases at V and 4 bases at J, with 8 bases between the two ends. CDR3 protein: CASSYRGGYGYTF. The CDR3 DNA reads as TGTGCCAGCAGTTACAGGGGGGGCTATGGCTACACCTTC.

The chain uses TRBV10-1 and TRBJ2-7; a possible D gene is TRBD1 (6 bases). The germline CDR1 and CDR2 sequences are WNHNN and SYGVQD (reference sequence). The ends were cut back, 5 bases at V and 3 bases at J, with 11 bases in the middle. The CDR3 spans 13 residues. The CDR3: CASSPGTSYEQYF. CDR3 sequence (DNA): TGCGCCAGCAGTCCCGGGACAAGCTACGAGCAGTACTTC.

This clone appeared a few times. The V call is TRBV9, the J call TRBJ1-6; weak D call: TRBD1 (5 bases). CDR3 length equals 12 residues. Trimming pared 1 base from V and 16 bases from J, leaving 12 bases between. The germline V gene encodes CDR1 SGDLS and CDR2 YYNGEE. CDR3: CASSVYQGRLHF. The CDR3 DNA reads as TGTGCCAGCAGCGTATACCAGGGCCGACTCCACTTT.

CDR3 in DNA: TGTGCCAGCAGTGCGGGGGGACAGGGGGCGTTTGGGACCCAGTACTTC. Amino acids: CASSAGGQGAFGTQYF. V is TRBV25-1 and J is TRBJ2-5, with 12 bases aligning to TRBD1. Trimming at V came to 4 bases and at J to 7 bases, leaving 10 bases not matched to a gene. Per the germline V gene, CDR1 is MGHDK and CDR2 is SYGVNS. This CDR3 comprises 16 residues.

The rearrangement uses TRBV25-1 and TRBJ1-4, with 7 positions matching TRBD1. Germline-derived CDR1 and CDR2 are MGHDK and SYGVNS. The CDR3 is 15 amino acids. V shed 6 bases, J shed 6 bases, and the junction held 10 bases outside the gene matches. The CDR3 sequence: CASSPIGTVDEKLFF. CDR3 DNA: TGTGCCAGCAGCCCTATCGGGACAGTTGATGAAAAACTGTTTTTT.

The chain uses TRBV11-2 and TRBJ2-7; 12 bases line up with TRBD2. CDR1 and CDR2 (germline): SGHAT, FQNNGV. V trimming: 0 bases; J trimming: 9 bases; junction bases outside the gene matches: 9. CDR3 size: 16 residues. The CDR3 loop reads CASSLERLAGVAGQYF. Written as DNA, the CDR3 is TGTGCCAGCAGCTTAGAACGACTAGCGGGGGTAGCTGGGCAGTACTTC.

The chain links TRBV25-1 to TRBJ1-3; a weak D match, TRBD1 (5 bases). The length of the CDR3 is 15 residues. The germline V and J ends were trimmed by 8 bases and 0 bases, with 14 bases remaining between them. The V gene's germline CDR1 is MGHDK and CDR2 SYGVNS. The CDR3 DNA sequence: TGTGCCAGCGTACCGGACCAGGGCTCTGGAAACACCATATATTTT. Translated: CASVPDQGSGNTIYF.

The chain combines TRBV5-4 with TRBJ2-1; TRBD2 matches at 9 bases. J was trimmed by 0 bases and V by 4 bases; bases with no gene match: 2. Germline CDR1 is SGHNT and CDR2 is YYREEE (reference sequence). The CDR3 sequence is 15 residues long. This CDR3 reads CASSGGGASYNEQFF. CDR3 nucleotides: TGTGCCAGCAGCGGCGGGGGGGCCTCCTACAATGAGCAGTTCTTC.

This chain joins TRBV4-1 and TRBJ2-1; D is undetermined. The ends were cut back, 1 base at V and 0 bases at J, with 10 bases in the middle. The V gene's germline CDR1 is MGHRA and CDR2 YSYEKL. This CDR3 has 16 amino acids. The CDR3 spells CASSQVMASSYNEQFF. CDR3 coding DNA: TGCGCCAGCAGCCAAGTTATGGCAAGCTCCTACAATGAGCAGTTCTTC.

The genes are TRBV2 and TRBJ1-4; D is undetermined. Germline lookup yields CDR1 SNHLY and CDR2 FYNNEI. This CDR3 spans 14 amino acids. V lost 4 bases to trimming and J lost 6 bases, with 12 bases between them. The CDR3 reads CASSVPSSDEKLFF. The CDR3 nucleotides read TGTGCCAGCAGTGTACCTTCGTCGGATGAAAAACTGTTTTTT.

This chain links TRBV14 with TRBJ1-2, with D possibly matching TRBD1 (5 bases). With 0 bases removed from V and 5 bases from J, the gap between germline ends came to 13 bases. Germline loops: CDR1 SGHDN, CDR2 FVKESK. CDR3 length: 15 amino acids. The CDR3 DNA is TGTGCCAGCAGCCAAGATGCGCGGGGGACGTATGGCTACACCTTC. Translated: CASSQDARGTYGYTF.

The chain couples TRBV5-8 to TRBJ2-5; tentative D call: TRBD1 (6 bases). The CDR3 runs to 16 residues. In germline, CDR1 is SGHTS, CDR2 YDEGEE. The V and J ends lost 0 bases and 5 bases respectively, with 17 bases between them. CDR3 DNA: TGTGCCAGCAGCTTGGTGGGACAAACGATAGCTGAGACCCAGTACTTC. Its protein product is CASSLVGQTIAETQYF.

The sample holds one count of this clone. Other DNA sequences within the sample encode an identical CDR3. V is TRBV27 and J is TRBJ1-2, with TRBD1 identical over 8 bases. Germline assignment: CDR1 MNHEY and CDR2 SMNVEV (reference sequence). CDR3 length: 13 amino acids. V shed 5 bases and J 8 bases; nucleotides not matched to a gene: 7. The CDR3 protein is CASSLQGARGYTF. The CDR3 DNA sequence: TGTGCCAGCAGTCTCCAGGGGGCGCGAGGCTACACCTTC.

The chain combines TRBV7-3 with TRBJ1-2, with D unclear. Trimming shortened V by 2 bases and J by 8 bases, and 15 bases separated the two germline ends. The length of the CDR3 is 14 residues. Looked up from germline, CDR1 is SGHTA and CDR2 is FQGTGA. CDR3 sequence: CASSLAGRGNGYTF. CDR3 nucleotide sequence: TGTGCCAGCAGCTTAGCGGGCAGAGGCAACGGCTACACCTTC.